This entry features one T cell receptor (beta chain) sequence. What it binds is unknown. Per the germline V gene, CDR1 is DFQATT and CDR2 is SNEGSKA (reference sequence). The V end was cut by 5 bases, the J end by 2 bases, with 4 bases between. The CDR3 totals 11 residues. The data stem from a study of cytomegalovirus exposure and HLA in healthy donors. Study-wide points: The authors enumerated some 160 TCR beta chains as linked to cytomegalovirus. For most TCR beta V segments, an earlier analysis put the productive rate at about 87% or about 30% of the time. Sequences of the TCR beta chain were said to predict the HLA-A and HLA-B alleles of most subjects accurately.

60 Vbeta and 13 Jbeta primers were used in PCR. Here immunoSEQ multiplex PCR was the method, and the copy in TCRdb shows in-frame clones only, minus some. The sample lists 120,000 or so clones; around three quarters were seen once. The rearrangement joins TRBV20-1 to TRBJ1-3; D remains unclear. The TCR originated in a man aged 25 to 40 in good health and CMV-seronegative. The specimen sequenced was PBMCs. The CDR3 nucleotides read TGCAGTGCTCCGGCTGGAAACACCATATATTTT. Translating gives CSAPAGNTIYF.